Listed here are 4 T cell receptor beta chains from one sample, sequenced in a study of OX40 agonist ivuxolimab in advanced cancers. The table came from immunoSEQ multiplex PCR; TCRdb's copy has only in-frame clones and leaves some out. The sample lists about 79,000 clones, 80% to 95% occurring once. The sequenced sample was CD4+ or CD8+ T cells sorted from blood, obtained in a trial of the OX40 agonist ivuxolimab. The source is an adult with an advanced solid tumor such as melanoma, head and neck, liver or kidney cancer.

The chain recombines TRBV12-5 with TRBJ2-1, with a possible D match to TRBD1 (6 bases). From germline, CDR1 is LGHNT and CDR2 FRNRAP. V dropped 5 bases and J dropped 6 bases, with 17 bases sitting between them. The CDR3 is 15 residues long. The CDR3 reads CASGTTGRPSNEQFF. The CDR3 DNA reads TGTGCTAGTGGTACAACAGGGCGTCCATCCAATGAGCAGTTCTTC.

The chain has TRBV10-3 and TRBJ1-1, with D perhaps TRBD1 (6 bases). The V end was cut by 2 bases, the J end by 5 bases, with 15 bases between. The CDR3 contains 15 residues. CDR1 and CDR2 (germline): ENHRY, SYGVKD. The CDR3 loop is CAISETRSQGTEAFF. Written as DNA, the CDR3 is TGTGCCATCAGTGAGACGCGATCGCAGGGGACTGAAGCTTTCTTT.

The chain is built from TRBV30 and TRBJ2-1; unclear D gene. Germline CDR1 reads GTSNPN; CDR2 reads SVGIG (reference sequence). CDR3 size: 14 residues. The V gene lost 7 bases and the J gene lost 0 bases, with 13 bases spanning the gap. This CDR3 is CALAWRSSYNEQFF. The CDR3 nucleotides read TGTGCCTTAGCCTGGCGGAGCTCCTACAATGAGCAGTTCTTC.

This chain connects TRBV12-5 to TRBJ2-3; no clear D gene. V was trimmed by 2 bases and J by 4 bases, leaving 10 bases between them. Germline CDR1 LGHNT, CDR2 FRNRAP. CDR3 length: 14 amino acids. The CDR3 coding sequence is TGTGCTAGTGGTTTGTCTCCGGTTGCAGATACGCAGTATTTT. Translated: CASGLSPVADTQYF.